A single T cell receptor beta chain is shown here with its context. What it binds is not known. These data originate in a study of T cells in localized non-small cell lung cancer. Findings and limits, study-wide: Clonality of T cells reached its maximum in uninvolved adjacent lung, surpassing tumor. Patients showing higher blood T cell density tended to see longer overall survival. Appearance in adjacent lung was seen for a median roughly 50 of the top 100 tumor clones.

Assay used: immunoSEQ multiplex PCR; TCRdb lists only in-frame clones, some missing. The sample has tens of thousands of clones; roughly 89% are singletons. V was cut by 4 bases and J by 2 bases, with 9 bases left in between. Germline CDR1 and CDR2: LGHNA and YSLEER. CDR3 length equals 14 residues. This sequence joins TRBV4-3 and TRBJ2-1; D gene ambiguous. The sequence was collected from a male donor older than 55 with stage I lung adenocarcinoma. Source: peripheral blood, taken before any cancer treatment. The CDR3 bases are TGCGCCAGCAGCCGTGGATTAACCTACAATGAGCAGTTCTTC. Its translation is CASSRGLTYNEQFF.